This T cell receptor beta chain was sequenced for a study of shared clonotypes between healthy human individuals. About the study: With ages of 18 to 49, the donors were a couple of women and three men. Points from the study as a whole: Relative to their counterparts shared across all four donors, non-shared clonotypes exhibited diminished generation probabilities. Between four donors, naive CD4 clonotypes were shared at a level of approximately 5%.

There are a few counts of this clone. Antigen: not known. Germline lookup yields CDR1 SGHVS and CDR2 FNYEAQ. The CDR3 is made up of 16 amino acids. V was cut by 4 bases and J by 4 bases, with 18 bases left in between. Produced via immunoSEQ multiplex PCR; TCRdb's table is partial and in-frame only. In the table there are approximately 100,000 clones, under 80% of which are singletons. CD45RO+ cells and CCR7-negative CD45RA+ TemRA cells were combined as CD8 memory. The sample was memory CD8+ T cells sorted from blood. Subset here: CD45RO+ cells pooled with CCR7-negative TemRA cells. This chain uses TRBV7-6 with TRBJ2-3; perhaps TRBD2 as D (5 bases). The source of this sequence is a man aged 30-40 years in good health. The CDR3 nucleotides read TGTGCCAGCAGCTCTCTTTCGGGAAGTGGCCCAGATACGCAGTATTTT. It is translated as CASSSLSGSGPDTQYF.